Described below is a single T cell receptor beta chain sequence and its context. These data are taken from a study of CD8 T cells in Susac syndrome. CDR3 length equals 14 residues. V shed 2 bases, J shed 5 bases, and the junction held 3 bases outside the gene matches. Germline CDR1 and CDR2: MNHEY and SVGAGI. Reverse transcription of roughly 0.5 to 1 ug RNA was carried out with random hexamers. TCRdb re-analysed the immunoSEQ multiplex PCR reads in MiXCR, keeping a single row per CDR3 protein. Altogether hundreds of thousands of distinct CDR3 sequences are present, 75% to 90% being singletons, with the ten largest covering under 0.15%. Sequencing targeted TCR beta in T cells from blood (CD8+ and CD4+).

V usage is TRBV6-5 and J usage is TRBJ1-3; 7 bases align to TRBD1. The clonotype was recovered from a human donor with multiple sclerosis. The sequenced material came from CD8+ T cells from PBMCs. CDR3 nucleotides: TGTGCCAGCAGTTACCGGGACAGCCGAAACACCATATATTTT. Translation: CASSYRDSRNTIYF.